The sequence of this TCR beta chain was determined in a study of blood T cell repertoires in COVID-19. As for the study in general: PBMCs, B-cell-depleted T cells, or T cells provided the cDNA or gDNA that made up the material.

CDR3 length: 13 amino acids. The V and J ends lost 2 bases and 0 bases respectively, with 5 bases between them. Looked up from germline, CDR1 is SGDLS and CDR2 is YYNGEE. The study drew participants aged 18 to 89 years from 20 to 30 US areas. Symptom resolution, clearance, or two negative PCRs marked donors in Cohort 3 as recovered. Sequencing was performed with immunoSEQ multiplex PCR; in TCRdb, only in-frame clones are kept and a portion is missing. The sample shows roughly 300,000 clones, more than 75% of them seen only once. This TCR came from a woman under 30 who had recovered from COVID-19. The chain uses TRBV9 and TRBJ1-2, with D unclear. The source material was PBMCs or T cells enriched from blood (not recorded which). CDR3 region: CASSVTSNYGYTF. CDR3 coding DNA: TGTGCCAGCAGCGTGACATCTAACTATGGCTACACCTTC.